A selection of T cell receptor beta chains follows, all from one sample in a study of T cells after yellow fever vaccination. TCRdb fed the 5' RACE reads into MiXCR, producing one record per CDR3 protein. The sample has around 550,000 distinct CDR3 sequences, around 21% seen once. The sequences come from PBMCs, collected 15 days after the yellow fever booster vaccination. The receptors originated from a man younger than 45 who received the YFV17D yellow fever vaccine. Both conserved end residues are trimmed from each CDR3. The order of the fields is clone size, J gene, V gene, CDR3 protein. Part of the rows lack a size; the others show once, few, many or a class for expanded clones.

- | TRBJ2-1 | TRBV15 | ATSETGYYNEQF
- | TRBJ2-1 | TRBV11-2 | ASSFAGDEQF
few | TRBJ2-1 | TRBV7-9 | ASSARLAGDWEQF
- | TRBJ2-5 | TRBV5-4 | ASSPLASQETQY
- | TRBJ1-1 | TRBV29-1 | SVKGGPEAF
- | TRBJ2-7 | TRBV6-2/TRBV6-3 | ASSYLLAGSKEQY
- | TRBJ2-1 | TRBV20-1 | GARLPGLAGGPHEQF
many | TRBJ2-3 | TRBV12-3/TRBV12-4 | ASRLAGVPDTQY
few | TRBJ2-1 | TRBV29-1 | SVEEASGSQNEQF
- | TRBJ2-3 | TRBV3-1 | ASEHSGGSTDTQY
few | TRBJ2-7 | TRBV29-1 | SVKLQGTRIRRGAYEQY
few | TRBJ2-3 | TRBV12-3/TRBV12-4 | ASSNFAGGSDTQY
- | TRBJ2-7 | TRBV20-1 | SARVPAGGYEQY
few | TRBJ2-5 | TRBV18 | ASSRRGAQETQY
few | TRBJ2-1 | TRBV24-1 | ATSDPLVTNEQF
few | TRBJ2-2 | TRBV29-1 | SATGPGRGTGELF
- | TRBJ2-1 | TRBV19 | ASGLAGGLYNEQF
- | TRBJ2-3 | TRBV29-1 | SVDGGDADTQY
few | TRBJ2-1 | TRBV23-1 | ASSQSLLAGDRGYNEQF
- | TRBJ2-1 | TRBV7-9 | ASPPPESGVWEQF
- | TRBJ2-3 | TRBV29-1 | SVVPTRETQY
few | TRBJ1-5 | TRBV20-1 | SARDRGRDQPQH
few | TRBJ2-1 | TRBV11-1 | ASSLRWEPTGAGEQF
- | TRBJ2-1 | TRBV20-1 | SADGLGSYNEQF
many | TRBJ2-2 | TRBV5-1 | ASSLPGATGELF
few | TRBJ2-3 | TRBV10-2 | ASSSLAGPTDTQY
many | TRBJ1-5 | TRBV6-5 | ASRALGNQPQH
- | TRBJ1-1 | TRBV6-1 | ASSSLGQDEAF
few | TRBJ1-2 | TRBV6-1 | ASSELGRPYGYT
many | TRBJ2-3 | TRBV3-1 | ASSRLAGGADTQY
- | TRBJ1-2 | TRBV6-1 | ASTPRGVAGYT
- | TRBJ2-7 | TRBV6-1 | ASEEGGDIYEQY
few | TRBJ2-1 | TRBV12-3/TRBV12-4 | ASSFGTGVDEQF
many | TRBJ2-2 | TRBV7-2 | ASSLDRGRTGELF
- | TRBJ2-7 | TRBV6-5 | ASSYSGGLADEQY
few | TRBJ2-1 | TRBV7-6 | ASSLLILGVSPEQF
few | TRBJ2-1 | TRBV20-1 | SAHSHQGNEQF
- | TRBJ2-1 | TRBV5-1 | ASKPSGLGSYNEQF
few | TRBJ2-7 | TRBV28 | ATYTLASGREKAYEQY
- | TRBJ2-1 | TRBV5-5 | ASSSRQGLNEQF
- | TRBJ2-2 | TRBV6-1 | ASSQDRGLWDGELF
few | TRBJ2-3 | TRBV6-8 | AILSRVTQY
few | TRBJ2-7 | TRBV29-1 | SVGMAQGMLEQY
- | TRBJ1-4 | TRBV29-1 | SVDSGGDEKLF
few | TRBJ2-7 | TRBV28 | ASSLRDRGNPYEQY
- | TRBJ2-2 | TRBV4-3 | ASSQEALSGELF
few | TRBJ2-7 | TRBV9 | ASSVTGRGHDEQY
- | TRBJ2-7 | TRBV7-2 | ASSIGLAGYYEQY
few | TRBJ2-4 | TRBV5-8 | ASSPGGRGIQY
few | TRBJ2-5 | TRBV19 | ASSSGQGVGETQY
few | TRBJ2-2 | TRBV4-3 | ASSQGTPTNTGELF
- | TRBJ2-1 | TRBV18 | ASSPTNEQF